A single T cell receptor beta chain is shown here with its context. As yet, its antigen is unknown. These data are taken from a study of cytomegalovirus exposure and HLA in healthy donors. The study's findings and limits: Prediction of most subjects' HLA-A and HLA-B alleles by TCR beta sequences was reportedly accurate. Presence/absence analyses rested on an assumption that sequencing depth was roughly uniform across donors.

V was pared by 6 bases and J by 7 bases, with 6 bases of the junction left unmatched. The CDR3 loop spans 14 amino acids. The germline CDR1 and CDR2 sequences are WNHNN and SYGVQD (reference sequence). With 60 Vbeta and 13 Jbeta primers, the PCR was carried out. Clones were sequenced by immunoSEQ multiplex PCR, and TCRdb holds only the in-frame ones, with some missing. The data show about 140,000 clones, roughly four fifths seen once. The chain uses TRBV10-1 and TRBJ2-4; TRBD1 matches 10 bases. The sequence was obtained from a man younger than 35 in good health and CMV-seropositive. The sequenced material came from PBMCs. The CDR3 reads CASSDGQGGNIQYF. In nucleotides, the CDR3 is TGCGCCAGCAGCGATGGACAGGGGGGTAACATTCAGTACTTC.